This T cell receptor (beta chain) appears in the sequencing data of a study of T cell clonotyping in hematopoietic cell transplantation. CDR3 size: 16 residues. The V end lost 5 bases, the J end lost 10 bases, and 21 bases lay between the germline ends. Per germline, CDR1 SGHTA and CDR2 FQGNSA. Method: immunoSEQ multiplex PCR; TCRdb's copy keeps in-frame clones and lacks some. The table has some 16,000 clones, 93% seen once. Time point here: recipient sample about 28 days before transplant, after cytoreduction. This specimen consisted of peripheral blood mononuclear cells, obtained before stem cell transplant. The V gene is TRBV7-2, the J gene TRBJ1-6, with a tentative D call TRBD1 (5 bases). The receptor comes from a man between 18 and 35 years old with biphenotypic leukemia. Some clones in this sample may be carry-over from other donors' samples. CDR3 amino acids: CASSRPTGTSKSPLHF. DNA of the CDR3: TGTGCCAGCAGCCGACCAACCGGGACGTCAAAATCACCCCTCCACTTT. Together with reference TRBV7-2 and TRBJ1-6, the CDR3 gives the full variable domain: GAGVSQSPSNKVTEKGKDVELRCDPISGHTALYWYRQSLGQGLEFLIYFQGNSAPDKSGLPSDRFSAERTGGSVSTLTIQRTQQEDSAVYLCASSRPTGTSKSPLHFGNGTRLTVT.